The 21 T cell receptor beta chains below were found in one sample sequenced in a study of neurological immune-mediated disorders (dated by TCRdb to between 2018 and 2021). Receptors were amplified or captured by 5' RACE. These reads were obtained on an Illumina HiSeq 2500. Using fastp at Q25 and MiXCR, TCRdb reprocessed the public reads and kept productive beta chains. Each entry is one CDR3 protein sequence, shown with its most common DNA and genes. The sample table shows under 45,000 distinct CDR3 sequences, and 3.8% are seen once. In total, the top ten clones hold approximately 2.2% of the sample. The specimen sequenced was PBMCs. These receptors were taken from a young man with multiple sclerosis.

The sample holds a few counts of this clonotype. The V and J genes are TRBV6-2 or TRBV6-3 and TRBJ1-5; D gene uncertain. The CDR3 contains 13 residues. Germline CDR1 reads MNHEY; CDR2 reads SVGEGT. With 4 bases removed from V and 7 bases from J, the gap between germline ends came to 11 bases. CDR3 DNA sequence: TGTGCCAGCAGTTCTGACCGGAGGCAGCCCCAGCATTTT. Translated: CASSSDRRQPQHF.

This clonotype appeared many times. V is TRBV7-2 and J is TRBJ2-5, with no clear D. V was pared by 5 bases and J by 2 bases, with 15 bases between. Germline V gene lookup returns CDR1 SGHTA and CDR2 FQGNSA. The CDR3 is 15 residues long. The CDR3 DNA is TGTGCCAGCAGCCGGACCTCTCAGGAGCAAGAGACCCAGTACTTC. Amino acid sequence: CASSRTSQEQETQYF.

The table lists this clonotype with a few counts. Possible read error: a much larger clone is one base away. The V gene is TRBV12-3 or TRBV12-4, the J gene TRBJ2-4; D call uncertain. The V end was cut by 1 base, the J end by 0 bases, with 1 base between. The CDR3 covers 13 residues. CDR3 sequence: CASSLVAKNIQYF. DNA of the CDR3: TGTGCCAGCAGTTTAGTAGCCAAAAACATTCAGTACTTC.

This clonotype was observed many times. The rearrangement uses TRBV5-6 and TRBJ2-3; D gene uncertain. Germline V gene lookup returns CDR1 SGHDT and CDR2 YYEEEE. Trimming shortened V by 4 bases and J by 0 bases, and 6 bases separated the two germline ends. The CDR3 has 13 amino acids. The CDR3 protein is CASSPDSTDTQYF. The CDR3, as DNA: TGTGCCAGCAGCCCCGATAGCACAGATACGCAGTATTTT.

This clonotype occurred many times. The gene calls are TRBV9 and TRBJ1-2, with D perhaps TRBD1 (5 bases). There are 13 residues in the CDR3. CDR1 SGDLS and CDR2 YYNGEE come from the germline V gene. Trimming cost V 3 bases and J 2 bases, with 8 bases left between them. The CDR3 region is CASSARQNYGYTF. In nucleotides, the CDR3 is TGTGCCAGCAGCGCACGACAGAACTATGGCTACACCTTC.

Details on this clonotype: The CDR3 ends on some other residue instead of the conserved phenylalanine or tryptophan, so this is likely a read error. This chain joins TRBV7-8 and TRBJ2-6, with D hard to call. Germline CDR1 and CDR2: SGHVS and FQNEAQ. Trimming removed 1 base from V and 4 bases from J, with 14 bases in between. The CDR3 has 17 residues. In DNA, the CDR3 is TGTGCCAGCAGCTTAGTCCTTTTGGTGTCGGGGGCCAACGTCCTGACTATC. Translation gives CASSLVLLVSGANVLTI.

In this sample, this clonotype turned up a few times. This chain links TRBV19 with TRBJ2-1; 7 bases align to TRBD1. After removal of 5 bases from V and 7 bases from J, the junction contained 8 bases not matched to a gene. Germline V gives CDR1 LNHDA, CDR2 SQIVND (reference sequence). This CDR3 is 14 amino acids long. The CDR3 DNA follows: TGTGCCAGTAGTCCGTCCCGGGACAGTAATGAGCAGTTCTTC. It codes for CASSPSRDSNEQFF.

This clonotype was counted many times. The chain recombines TRBV10-3 with TRBJ1-5; no clear D. Germline loops: CDR1 ENHRY, CDR2 SYGVKD. This CDR3 contains 13 residues. V was trimmed by 10 bases and J by 6 bases, leaving 16 bases between them. The CDR3 reads CATLSQAGQPQHF. Here the CDR3 DNA reads TGTGCCACCTTAAGCCAGGCGGGTCAGCCCCAGCATTTT.

This clonotype was recorded many times. The rearrangement uses TRBV20-1 and TRBJ2-2, with TRBD2 matching 11 bases. Germline CDR1 is DFQATT and CDR2 is SNEGSKA (reference sequence). The junction had 6 bases not matched to a gene; V was cut back by 0 bases and J by 3 bases. The CDR3 covers 17 residues. The CDR3 DNA reads as TGCAGTGCTAGAGATCTAGCGGGGGGTTGGGACACCGGGGAGCTGTTTTTT. It encodes CSARDLAGGWDTGELFF.

This clonotype has just a few counts. V gene TRBV7-9 combines with J gene TRBJ1-1, with 8 bases aligning to TRBD1. Losses at the gene ends were 7 bases for V and 4 bases for J; bases not matched to a gene: 8. Germline V gene sequence: CDR1 SEHNR, CDR2 FQNEAQ (reference sequence). This CDR3 region has 14 residues. The CDR3 region has the DNA TGTGCCAGCAATACAGGGGGAGGTGGCACTGAAGCTTTCTTT. Its translation is CASNTGGGGTEAFF.

This clonotype was seen ten or more times. V gene TRBV7-9 combines with J gene TRBJ1-5, with 7 nucleotides matching TRBD1. The V segment lost 5 bases and the J segment 2 bases; nucleotides outside the gene matches: 6. The germline V gene has CDR1 SEHNR and CDR2 FQNEAQ (reference sequence). The CDR3 sequence is 15 residues long. The CDR3 sequence: CASSVGTERNQPQHF. CDR3 sequence (DNA): TGTGCCAGCAGCGTGGGGACAGAACGCAATCAGCCCCAGCATTTT.

The chain combines TRBV18 with TRBJ1-6; the D is unclear. The V and J ends lost 2 bases and 6 bases respectively, with 11 bases between them. Germline V gene data show CDR1 as KGHSH and CDR2 as LQKENI. The CDR3 extends over 15 amino acids. The CDR3 coding sequence is TGTGCCAGCTCACCAGTAAAGGGTTCTAATTCACCCCTCCACTTT. Translating gives CASSPVKGSNSPLHF.

In its sample, this clonotype was seen many times. This chain connects TRBV12-3 or TRBV12-4 to TRBJ2-7; D remains ambiguous. This CDR3 spans 13 amino acids. V gave up 2 bases and J gave up 6 bases, with 11 bases separating them. CDR3 DNA: TGTGCCAGCAGTTTATCCCTTTGGGGCGAGCAGTACTTC. As protein: CASSLSLWGEQYF.

This clonotype was seen a few times. This rearrangement joins TRBV20-1 to TRBJ1-2; D possibly corresponds to TRBD1 (6 bases). This CDR3 is built from 11 residues. Germline values: CDR1 DFQATT, CDR2 SNEGSKA (reference sequence). The chain's CDR3 is CSTGTLYGYTF. The CDR3 DNA sequence: TGCAGCACCGGGACACTTTATGGCTACACCTTC.

This clonotype has at least ten counts. This chain connects TRBV29-1 to TRBJ2-1, with 10 bases aligning to TRBD2. The CDR3 sequence is 16 residues long. CDR1 and CDR2 (germline): SQVTM, ANQGSEA. V dropped 0 bases and J dropped 3; count of bases not matched to a gene: 5. The CDR3 nucleotides are TGCAGCGTTGAAGATCGGGCTAGCGGGGGCTACAATGAGCAGTTCTTC. This gives the protein CSVEDRASGGYNEQFF.

This clonotype came up many times. The chain links TRBV20-1 to TRBJ1-1; 7 bases map to TRBD1. The ends lost 5 bases at V and 4 bases at J; junction bases unmatched: 4. This CDR3 has 12 residues. Germline CDR1 is DFQATT and CDR2 is SNEGSKA (reference sequence). The CDR3 DNA sequence: TGCAGTGCTGTGACAGGGTTCACTGAAGCTTTCTTT. This translates into CSAVTGFTEAFF.

This clonotype was recorded at least ten times. The chain links TRBV20-1 to TRBJ2-1, with 10 bases matching TRBD2. The germline CDR1 and CDR2 sequences are DFQATT and SNEGSKA (reference sequence). The CDR3 consists of 14 residues. The V and J ends lost 6 bases and 6 bases, in that order; junction bases with no gene match: 8. The CDR3 reads CSARRTSGLNEQFF. The CDR3 DNA is TGCAGTGCCCGAAGGACTAGCGGCCTCAATGAGCAGTTCTTC.

This clonotype came up many times. The V gene is TRBV10-3, the J gene TRBJ1-1; 9 nucleotides match TRBD1. Germline-derived CDR1 and CDR2 are ENHRY and SYGVKD. V lost 2 bases and J lost 3; bases outside the gene matches: 4. The CDR3 runs 15 residues. In DNA form, the CDR3 reads TGTGCCATCAGTGAGGGGACAGGGAAGTACACTGAAGCTTTCTTT. Translation: CAISEGTGKYTEAFF.

This clonotype was found many times. The rearrangement joins TRBV27 to TRBJ1-2; 9 positions agree with TRBD1. Trimming at V came to 6 bases and at J to 6 bases, leaving 8 bases not matched to a gene. The CDR3 covers 14 residues. The V gene's germline CDR1 is MNHEY and CDR2 SMNVEV (reference sequence). The CDR3 DNA reads as TGTGCCAGCAGCTCCTCGGGACAGGGAAATGGCTACACCTTC. It is translated as CASSSSGQGNGYTF.

This clonotype was seen at least ten times. The chain recombines TRBV7-6 with TRBJ2-6, with D unclear. Trimming cost V 5 bases and J 1 base, with 12 bases left between them. The CDR3 runs to 16 residues. CDR1 is SGHVS, CDR2 FNYEAQ, per germline. The CDR3: CASSDGRSSGANVLTF. The CDR3 nucleotides read TGTGCCAGCAGCGACGGACGGAGTTCTGGGGCCAACGTCCTGACTTTC. The full variable domain, its missing parts supplied by reference TRBV7-6 and TRBJ2-6, is GAGVSQSPRYKVTKRGQDVALRCDPISGHVSLYWYRQALGQGPEFLTYFNYEAQQDKSGLPNDRFSAERPEGSISTLTIQRTEQRDSAMYRCASSDGRSSGANVLTFGAGSRLTVL.

This clonotype showed up many times. The V call is TRBV5-1, the J call TRBJ1-1; D may be TRBD1 (6 bases). This CDR3 region has 13 residues. The germline V gene encodes CDR1 SGHRS and CDR2 YFSETQ. V was clipped by 7 bases and J by 1 base, with 11 bases between them. CDR3 coding DNA: TGCGCCAGCTTCCAACAGGGGAACACTGAAGCTTTCTTT. Translating it yields CASFQQGNTEAFF.